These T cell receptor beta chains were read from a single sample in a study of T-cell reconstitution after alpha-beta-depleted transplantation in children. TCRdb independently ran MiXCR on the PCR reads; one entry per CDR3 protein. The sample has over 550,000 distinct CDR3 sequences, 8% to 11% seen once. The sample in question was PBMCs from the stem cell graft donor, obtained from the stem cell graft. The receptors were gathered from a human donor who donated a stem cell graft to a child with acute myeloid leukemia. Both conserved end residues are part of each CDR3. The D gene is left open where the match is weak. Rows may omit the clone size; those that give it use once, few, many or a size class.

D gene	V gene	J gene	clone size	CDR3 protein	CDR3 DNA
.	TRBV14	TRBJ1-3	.	CASSQAFGPRVSGNTIYF	TGTGCCAGCAGCCAAGCCTTCGGGCCTCGGGTGTCTGGAAACACCATATATTTT
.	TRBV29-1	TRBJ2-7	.	CSASTRFLDEQYF	TGCAGCGCCTCGACTAGGTTTTTGGACGAGCAGTACTTC
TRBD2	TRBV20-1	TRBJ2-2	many	CSARDLGLANTGELFF	TGCAGTGCTAGAGACTTAGGACTAGCGAACACCGGGGAGCTGTTTTTT
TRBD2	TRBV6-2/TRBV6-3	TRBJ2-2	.	CASSKGLAKNTGELFF	TGTGCCAGCAGTAAGGGACTAGCGAAGAACACCGGGGAGCTGTTTTTT
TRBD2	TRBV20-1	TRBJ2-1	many	CSAREESSGRARGFEQFF	TGCAGTGCTAGAGAGGAATCTAGCGGGAGGGCCAGGGGGTTCGAGCAGTTCTTC
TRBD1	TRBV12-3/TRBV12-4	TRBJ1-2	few	CASISRTGDYGYTF	TGTGCCAGCATCTCAAGGACAGGGGACTATGGCTACACCTTC
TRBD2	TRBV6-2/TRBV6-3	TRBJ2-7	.	CASSYPRTSVDF	TGTGCCAGCAGTTACCCTCGGACTAGCGTGGACTTC
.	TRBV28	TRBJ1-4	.	CASSFATVGQKLFF	TGTGCCAGCAGTTTTGCGACAGTGGGGCAAAAACTGTTTTTT
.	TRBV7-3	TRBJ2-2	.	CASSLQVGTGELFF	TGTGCCAGCAGTCTGCAAGTCGGGACCGGGGAGCTGTTTTTT
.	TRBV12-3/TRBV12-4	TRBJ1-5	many	CASSPLGVNQPQHF	TGTGCCAGCAGCCCCTTGGGGGTCAATCAGCCCCAGCATTTT
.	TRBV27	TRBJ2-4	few	CASSLRGNLAKNIQYF	TGTGCCAGCAGTTTAAGGGGGAATCTAGCCAAAAACATTCAGTACTTC
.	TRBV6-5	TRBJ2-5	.	CASRPSQETQYF	TGTGCCAGCCGACCTTCCCAAGAGACCCAGTACTTC
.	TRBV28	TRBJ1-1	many	CASSFLSVVNTEAFF	TGTGCCAGCAGTTTCTTGTCGGTGGTGAACACTGAAGCTTTCTTT
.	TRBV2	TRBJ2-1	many	CASSGAPRNNEQFF	TGTGCCAGCAGTGGGGCCCCTAGAAACAATGAGCAGTTCTTC
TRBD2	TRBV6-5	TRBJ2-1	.	CASSYKGLAGGSSYNEQFF	TGTGCCAGCAGTTACAAAGGACTAGCGGGAGGTAGCTCCTACAATGAGCAGTTCTTC
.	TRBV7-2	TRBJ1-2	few	CASSLDRAGNYGYTF	TGTGCCAGCAGCTTAGATCGGGCGGGGAACTATGGCTACACCTTC
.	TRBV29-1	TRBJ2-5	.	CSVNSQETQYF	TGCAGCGTTAATAGCCAAGAGACCCAGTACTTC
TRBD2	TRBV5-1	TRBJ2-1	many	CASSRTGTSAYNEQFF	TGCGCCAGCAGTCGGACCGGGACTAGCGCATACAATGAGCAGTTCTTC
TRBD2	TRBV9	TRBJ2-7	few	CASSARMGLAASYEQYF	TGTGCCAGCAGCGCCCGTATGGGACTAGCGGCCTCCTACGAGCAGTACTTC
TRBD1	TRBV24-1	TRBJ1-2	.	CATSDAGGGSLNYGYTF	TGTGCCACCAGTGATGCAGGGGGGGGCTCTCTCAACTATGGCTACACCTTC
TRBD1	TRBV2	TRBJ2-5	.	CASKTGETQYF	TGTGCCAGCAAGACAGGGGAGACCCAGTACTTC
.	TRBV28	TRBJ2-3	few	CASSPSGVRATDTQYF	TGTGCCAGCAGTCCGTCCGGAGTGCGCGCCACAGATACGCAGTATTTT
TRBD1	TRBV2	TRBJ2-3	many	CASSDGQGTDTQYF	TGTGCCAGCAGTGATGGACAGGGCACAGATACGCAGTATTTT
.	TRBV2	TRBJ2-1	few	CASRRERERGANEQFF	TGTGCCAGCAGGAGGGAACGGGAGAGGGGGGCCAATGAGCAGTTCTTC
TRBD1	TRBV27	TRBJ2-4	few	CASTTLRTGLGIKNIQYF	TGTGCCAGCACCACCCTCCGGACAGGGCTTGGGATCAAAAACATTCAGTACTTC
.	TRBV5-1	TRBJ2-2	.	CASRAVEELFF	TGCGCCAGCAGAGCGGTAGAGGAGCTGTTTTTT
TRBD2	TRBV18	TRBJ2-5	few	CASSSTSAAFEETQYF	TGTGCCAGCTCATCGACTAGCGCAGCCTTTGAAGAGACCCAGTACTTC
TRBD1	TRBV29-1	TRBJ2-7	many	CSVGLGTGGVEQYF	TGCAGCGTTGGTTTGGGGACAGGGGGCGTCGAGCAGTACTTC
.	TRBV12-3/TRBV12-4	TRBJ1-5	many	CASSTHVGVGHQPQHF	TGTGCCAGCAGCACCCATGTCGGGGTGGGACATCAGCCCCAGCATTTT
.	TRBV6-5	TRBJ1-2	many	CASSLTDGGNYGYTF	TGTGCCAGCAGCTTGACCGACGGTGGAAACTATGGCTACACCTTC
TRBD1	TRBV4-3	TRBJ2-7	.	CASSQIVGTATYEQYF	TGCGCCAGCAGCCAGATAGTAGGGACAGCCACCTACGAGCAGTACTTC
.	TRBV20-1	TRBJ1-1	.	CSARDRQVNTEAFF	TGCAGTGCTAGAGACCGACAGGTGAACACTGAAGCTTTCTTT
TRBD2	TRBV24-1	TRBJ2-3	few	CATSDLGREGTDTQYF	TGTGCCACCAGTGATTTGGGGCGGGAGGGCACAGATACGCAGTATTTT